These 27 T cell receptor beta chains were sequenced from one sample in a study of molecular identifiers for immune sequencing clone quantification. TCRdb redid the calling of the PCR reads with MiXCR, one entry per CDR3 protein. The table records roughly 630,000 distinct CDR3 sequences, over 25% of them present only once. The sample consisted of naive CD8+ T cells from blood, with Jurkat cell RNA spiked in. The subset here: FACS-sorted CD8+CD4-CCR7+CD45RA+ naive T cells. The source of these receptors is a human donor in good health. Some libraries in this study had Jurkat cell RNA spiked in.

This clonotype appeared many times. The chain carries TRBV9 and TRBJ2-3; D is ambiguous. V lost 1 base and J 0 bases, leaving 12 bases between the germline ends. Germline V lookup: CDR1 SGDLS, CDR2 YYNGEE. The CDR3 extends over 16 amino acids. CDR3: CASSVSGSDSTDTQYF. The DNA of the CDR3 is TGTGCCAGCAGCGTATCTGGAAGCGACAGCACAGATACGCAGTATTTT.

The chain recombines TRBV10-2 with TRBJ1-1; 8 bases are shared with TRBD1. The CDR3 is 15 amino acids. Germline V gene data show CDR1 as WSHSY and CDR2 as SAAADI. Trimming took 7 bases from V and 5 from J; bases not matched to a gene: 12. In DNA form, the CDR3 reads TGCGCCAGCACTTTGTCAGGGGGCAGGGGGACTGAAGCTTTCTTT. The encoded protein is CASTLSGGRGTEAFF.

This clonotype has a count of ten or more. This CDR3 is CASSLDTSPEQYF. The CDR3 nucleotides are TGTGCCAGCAGCTTGGACACTTCCCCCGAGCAGTACTTC. J is TRBJ2-7 and V is TRBV5-4; D unresolved. The CDR3 sequence is 13 residues long. The germline V gene encodes CDR1 SGHNT and CDR2 YYREEE (reference sequence). V shed 0 bases and J shed 6 bases, with 10 bases lying between them.

In the case of this clonotype: A much larger clone differs from this one at a single base, so this may be a read error. The chain combines TRBV27 with TRBJ2-3; D might be TRBD1 (6 bases). The CDR3 has 15 amino acids. Per germline, CDR1 MNHEY and CDR2 SMNVEV (reference sequence). Written as DNA, the CDR3 is TGTGCCGGCAGTGCTTCGACAGGAAGCACAGATACGCAGTATTTT. Translation gives CAGSASTGSTDTQYF.

At least ten counts were recorded for this clonotype. This chain joins TRBV20-1 and TRBJ2-3, with 13 positions matching TRBD2. The length of the CDR3 is 18 residues. Germline V CDR1 and CDR2: DFQATT, SNEGSKA (reference sequence). The J segment lost 0 bases and the V segment lost 4 bases, leaving 10 bases of the junction unmatched. The CDR3 spells CSATQGLAGRPSTDTQYF. Here the CDR3 DNA reads TGCAGTGCTACACAGGGACTAGCGGGAAGGCCTAGCACAGATACGCAGTATTTT.

This clonotype was recorded a few times. J is TRBJ2-5 and V is TRBV5-1, with TRBD2 matching 7 bases. CDR1 is SGHRS, CDR2 YFSETQ, per germline. V lost 4 bases and J lost 5; bases outside the gene matches: 8. The CDR3 covers 14 residues. The CDR3 DNA reads TGCGCCAGCAGCCAACTAGCGAGCTGGGAGACCCAGTACTTC. Encoded protein: CASSQLASWETQYF. The full variable domain, rest sourced from reference TRBV5-1 and TRBJ2-5, is KAGVTQTPRYLIKTRGQQVTLSCSPISGHRSVSWYQQTPGQGLQFLFEYFSETQRNKGNFPGRFSGRQFSNSRSEMNVSTLELGDSALYLCASSQLASWETQYFGPGTRLLVL.

Concerning this clonotype itself: A much larger clone is a single base away; this may be a read error. The chain recombines TRBV5-3 with TRBJ2-7; D might be TRBD2 (6 bases). TRBV5-3 is an ORF, and what it does is uncertain. This CDR3 is 14 amino acids long. Between the trimmed V and J ends, which lost 10 bases and 0 bases, there was a span of 17 bases. This CDR3 reads CACSPMGGSYEQYF. In DNA, the CDR3 is TGTGCCTGCAGCCCAATGGGGGGCTCCTACGAGCAGTACTTC.

Concerning this clonotype itself: As the CDR3 is not closed by the conserved phenylalanine or tryptophan, this likely results from a read error. This sequence joins TRBV4-3 and TRBJ2-7, with 9 positions matching TRBD2. Germline V gene sequence: CDR1 LGHNA, CDR2 YSLEER. CDR3 length: 16 residues. Trimming cost V 0 bases and J 2 bases; bases outside gene matches: 5. The CDR3 coding sequence is TGCGCCAGCAGCCAAGATTCTAGCGGGACTCCCTACGAGCAGTACCTC. Protein product: CASSQDSSGTPYEQYL.

This clonotype has a count of ten or more. The rearrangement links TRBV19 to TRBJ2-7, with a possible D match to TRBD2 (6 bases). Germline-derived CDR1 and CDR2 are LNHDA and SQIVND (reference sequence). CDR3 length: 14 residues. The ends were cut back, 2 bases at V and 4 bases at J, with 12 bases in the middle. The CDR3 DNA is TGTGCCAGTAGTATATCGTTCGGGGGTTACGAGCAGTACTTC. Amino acids: CASSISFGGYEQYF.

This clonotype came up a few times. The chain joins TRBV27 to TRBJ1-1, with D unresolved. Germline-derived CDR1 and CDR2 are MNHEY and SMNVEV (reference sequence). V was pared by 5 bases and J by 0 bases, with 10 bases between. The CDR3 is 14 residues long. CDR3 region: CASSITVMNTEAFF. The CDR3 bases are TGTGCCAGCAGTATTACAGTCATGAACACTGAAGCTTTCTTT.

A note on this clonotype: This could be a read error, since a much larger clone is one nucleotide away. The chain employs TRBV27 and TRBJ1-1, with no clear D. Between the trimmed V and J ends, which lost 5 bases and 3 bases, there was a span of 13 bases. Germline V CDR1 and CDR2: MNHEY, SMNVEV (reference sequence). This CDR3 has 14 amino acids. CDR3 DNA: TGTGCCAGCAGTCCCTGCAAAGACTACACTGAAGCTTTCTTT. Its translation: CASSPCKDYTEAFF.

On this clonotype: A read error may be the cause here, since a much bigger clone is one base away. This chain links TRBV10-3 with TRBJ2-5, with TRBD1 as a possible D gene (6 bases). The germline V gene has CDR1 ENHRY and CDR2 SYGVKD. CDR3 length: 12 residues. The CDR3 sequence: CAISTGSEAQYF. CDR3 in DNA: TGTGCCATCAGTACAGGGTCAGAGGCCCAGTACTTC.

The V gene is TRBV2, the J gene TRBJ1-1; no clear D. This CDR3 spans 10 amino acids. Trimming shortened V by 6 bases and J by 7 bases, and 6 bases separated the two germline ends. The germline V gene has CDR1 SNHLY and CDR2 FYNNEI. The CDR3 region is CASRRSEAFF. CDR3 DNA sequence: TGTGCCAGCAGGAGGAGTGAAGCTTTCTTT.

The CDR3 spells CASSLREPYGYTF. The CDR3 DNA follows: TGTGCCAGCAGCCTCCGAGAGCCCTATGGCTACACCTTC. V and J are TRBV6-1 and TRBJ1-2; D is ambiguous. V was trimmed by 6 bases and J by 4 bases, leaving 12 bases between them. The germline CDR1 and CDR2 sequences are MNHNS and SASEGT. The CDR3 loop spans 13 amino acids.

The table lists this clonotype with many counts. The chain employs TRBV24-1 and TRBJ1-1; no firm D call. This CDR3 contains 12 residues. From germline, CDR1 is KGHDR and CDR2 SFDVKD. The V and J ends lost 4 bases and 4 bases respectively, with 6 bases between them. In nucleotides, the CDR3 is TGTGCCACCAGTGACCGCGGCACTGAAGCTTTCTTT. It translates to CATSDRGTEAFF.

CDR3 nucleotide sequence: TGTGCCAGCAGCCCAGGGATAGGCCGTCAAGAGACCCAGTACTTC. It specifies CASSPGIGRQETQYF. The chain employs TRBV7-9 and TRBJ2-5; D perhaps matches TRBD1 (5 bases). This CDR3 region has 15 residues. Looked up from germline, CDR1 is SEHNR and CDR2 is FQNEAQ (reference sequence). V lost 5 bases to trimming and J lost 2 bases, with 15 bases between them.

This clonotype was observed at least ten times. DNA for the CDR3: TGTGCCAGCAGTGGGATGACCGGGGAGCTGTTTTTT. Amino acids: CASSGMTGELFF. This sequence joins TRBV12-3 or TRBV12-4 and TRBJ2-2; D unclear. This CDR3 is 12 amino acids long. The V gene lost 5 bases and the J gene lost 5 bases, with 6 bases spanning the gap.

This clonotype occurred a few times. The V and J genes are TRBV19 and TRBJ2-7, with 9 bases identical to TRBD1. Germline values: CDR1 LNHDA, CDR2 SQIVND (reference sequence). The J segment lost 5 bases and the V segment lost 4 bases, leaving 3 bases of the junction unmatched. This CDR3 comprises 13 residues. The CDR3 sequence: CASSTTGGNEQYF. The CDR3 DNA is TGTGCCAGTAGTACGACAGGGGGTAACGAGCAGTACTTC.

This clonotype appeared many times. The chain combines TRBV6-6 with TRBJ2-7; 8 nucleotides align to TRBD1. Trimming took 2 bases from V and 4 from J; bases not matched to a gene: 4. Germline CDR1 is MNHNY and CDR2 is SVGAGI (reference sequence). The CDR3 extends over 14 amino acids. The CDR3 DNA reads as TGTGCCAGCAGTTACGACAGGGGAATATACGAGCAGTACTTC. Translation: CASSYDRGIYEQYF.

This clonotype was counted at least ten times. The rearrangement links TRBV14 to TRBJ2-3, with a weak D call TRBD1 (5 bases). The CDR3 consists of 15 residues. V was cut by 2 bases and J by 5 bases, with 14 bases left in between. Germline-derived CDR1 and CDR2 are SGHDN and FVKESK. The CDR3 nucleotides are TGTGCCAGCAGCCAATTTCGGACCCAGGGAGATACGCAGTATTTT. Translating it yields CASSQFRTQGDTQYF.

This clonotype occurred many times. The chain carries TRBV13 and TRBJ2-3, with 7 nucleotides matching TRBD2. Trimming cost V 5 bases and J 1 base; bases outside gene matches: 9. This CDR3 is built from 16 residues. CDR1 and CDR2 from the germline V gene are PRHDT and FYEKMQ (reference sequence). CDR3 nucleotides: TGTGCCAGCAGCCTACTAGCGCAGGTTCGCACAGATACGCAGTATTTT. This translates into CASSLLAQVRTDTQYF.

This clonotype was counted many times. The chain links TRBV7-3 to TRBJ2-1; possibly TRBD1 for D (5 bases). The CDR3 totals 13 residues. Per the germline V gene, CDR1 is SGHTA and CDR2 is FQGTGA. V was pared by 3 bases and J by 5 bases, with 8 bases between. CDR3 region: CASSFRQNNEQFF. The CDR3 DNA sequence: TGTGCCAGCAGCTTCCGACAGAACAATGAGCAGTTCTTC.

In its sample, this clonotype was seen a few times. The rearrangement joins TRBV6-1 to TRBJ2-3; 9 nucleotides align to TRBD2. Trimming at V came to 0 bases and at J to 1 base, leaving 8 bases not matched to a gene. The CDR3 is made up of 18 amino acids. CDR1 is MNHNS, CDR2 SASEGT, per germline. Written as DNA, the CDR3 is TGTGCCAGCAGTGAAGCGCATGGGATAGCGGGGGGCACAGATACGCAGTATTTT. Amino acid sequence: CASSEAHGIAGGTDTQYF.

There are a few counts of this clonotype. The chain combines TRBV29-1 with TRBJ2-1; D is undetermined. The CDR3 extends over 13 amino acids. Germline CDR1 reads SQVTM; CDR2 reads ANQGSEA. V was shortened by 3 bases and J by 5 bases, with 11 bases between the two germline ends. The CDR3 DNA is TGCAGCGTTGACACCGAGCCGAACAATGAGCAGTTCTTC. Amino acid sequence: CSVDTEPNNEQFF.

Worth noting for this clonotype: Since a much larger clone is just one base distant, this may be a read error. The rearrangement uses TRBV19 and TRBJ2-7; 8 nucleotides agree with TRBD2. From germline, CDR1 is LNHDA and CDR2 SQIVND (reference sequence). The CDR3 spans 14 residues. CDR3 residues: CDSSIASGSYEQYF. CDR3 in DNA: TGTGACAGTAGTATTGCCAGCGGGAGTTACGAGCAGTACTTC.

The table lists this clonotype with a few counts. V and J are TRBV3-1 and TRBJ2-5; D tentatively reads TRBD1 or TRBD2 (6 bases each). Trimming removed 0 bases from V and 4 bases from J, with 12 bases in between. This CDR3 contains 15 residues. Germline CDR1 LGHDT, CDR2 YNNKEL (reference sequence). The CDR3 sequence is CASSQDEGGRETQYF. DNA of the CDR3: TGTGCCAGCAGCCAAGATGAGGGGGGTAGAGAGACCCAGTACTTC.

This clonotype was seen at least ten times. DNA of the CDR3: TGTGCCAGCAGCGTACAGGGTTCGCCCATGCTTCAGTACTTC. Translated: CASSVQGSPMLQYF. The chain links TRBV5-4 to TRBJ2-4; TRBD1 is a possible D gene (6 bases). V lost 4 bases and J lost 11, with 19 bases in between. This CDR3 has 14 amino acids. Germline loops: CDR1 SGHNT, CDR2 YYREEE (reference sequence).